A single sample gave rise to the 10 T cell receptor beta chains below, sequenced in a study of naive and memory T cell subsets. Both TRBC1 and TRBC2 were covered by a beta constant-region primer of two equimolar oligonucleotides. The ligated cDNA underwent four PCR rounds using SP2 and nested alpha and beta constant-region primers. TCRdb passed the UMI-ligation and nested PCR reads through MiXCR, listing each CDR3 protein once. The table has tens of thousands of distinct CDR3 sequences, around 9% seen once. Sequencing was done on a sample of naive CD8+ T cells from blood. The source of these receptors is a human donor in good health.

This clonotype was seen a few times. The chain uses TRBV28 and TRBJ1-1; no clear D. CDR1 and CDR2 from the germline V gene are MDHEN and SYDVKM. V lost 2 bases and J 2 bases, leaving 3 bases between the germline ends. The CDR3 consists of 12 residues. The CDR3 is CASSLANTEAFF. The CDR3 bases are TGTGCCAGCAGTTTAGCTAACACTGAAGCTTTCTTT.

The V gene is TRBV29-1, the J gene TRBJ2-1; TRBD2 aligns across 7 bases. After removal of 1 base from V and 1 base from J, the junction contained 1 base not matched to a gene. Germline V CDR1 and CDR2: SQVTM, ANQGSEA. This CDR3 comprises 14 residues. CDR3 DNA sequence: TGCAGCGTTGAAGGGGAGGGGTCCTACAATGAGCAGTTCTTC. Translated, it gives CSVEGEGSYNEQFF.

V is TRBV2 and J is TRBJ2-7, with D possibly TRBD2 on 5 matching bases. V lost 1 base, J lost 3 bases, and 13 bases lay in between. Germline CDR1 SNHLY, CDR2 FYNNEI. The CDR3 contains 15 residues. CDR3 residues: CASSEEWTRSYEQYF. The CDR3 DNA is TGTGCCAGCAGTGAAGAGTGGACTCGGAGCTACGAGCAGTACTTC.

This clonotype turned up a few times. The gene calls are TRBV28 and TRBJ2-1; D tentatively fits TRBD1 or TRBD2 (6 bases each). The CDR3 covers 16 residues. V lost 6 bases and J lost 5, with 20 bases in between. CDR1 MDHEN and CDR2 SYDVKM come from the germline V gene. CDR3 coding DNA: TGTGCCAGCAGAACCCCGGGTTGGGGGGCGGACAATGAGCAGTTCTTC. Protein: CASRTPGWGADNEQFF.

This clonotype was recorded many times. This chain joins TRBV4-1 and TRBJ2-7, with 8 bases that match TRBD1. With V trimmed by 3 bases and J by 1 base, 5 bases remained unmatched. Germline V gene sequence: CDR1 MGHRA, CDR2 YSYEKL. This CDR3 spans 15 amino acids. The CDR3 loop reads CASSHSRTGSYEQYF. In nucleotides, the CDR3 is TGCGCCAGCAGCCATTCTCGGACAGGGTCCTACGAGCAGTACTTC.

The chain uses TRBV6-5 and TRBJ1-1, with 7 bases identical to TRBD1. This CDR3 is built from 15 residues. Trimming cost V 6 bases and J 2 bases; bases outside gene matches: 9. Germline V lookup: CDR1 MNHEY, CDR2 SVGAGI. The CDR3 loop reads CASSPSTGSNTEAFF. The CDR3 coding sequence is TGTGCCAGCAGCCCGTCGACAGGGTCCAACACTGAAGCTTTCTTT.

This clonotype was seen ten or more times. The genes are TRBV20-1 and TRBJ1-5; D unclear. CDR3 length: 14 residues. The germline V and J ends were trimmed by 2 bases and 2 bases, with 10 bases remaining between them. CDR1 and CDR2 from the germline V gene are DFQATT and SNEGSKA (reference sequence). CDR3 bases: TGCAGTGCTAGAATTCCTAGGGGCAATCAGCCCCAGCATTTT. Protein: CSARIPRGNQPQHF.

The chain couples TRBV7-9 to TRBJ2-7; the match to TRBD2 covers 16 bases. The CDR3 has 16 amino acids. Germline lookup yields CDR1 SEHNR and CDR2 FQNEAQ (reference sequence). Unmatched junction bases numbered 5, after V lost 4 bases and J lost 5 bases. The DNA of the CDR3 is TGTGCCAGCAGCTCGGGACTAGCGGGAGGGTACGACGAGCAGTACTTC. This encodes CASSSGLAGGYDEQYF.

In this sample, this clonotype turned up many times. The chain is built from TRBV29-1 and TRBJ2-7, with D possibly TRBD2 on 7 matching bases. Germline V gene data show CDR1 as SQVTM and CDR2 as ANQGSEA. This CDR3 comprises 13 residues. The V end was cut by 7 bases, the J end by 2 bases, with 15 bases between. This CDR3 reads CSAQGGEAYEQYF. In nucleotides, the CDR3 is TGCAGCGCCCAAGGGGGGGAGGCCTACGAGCAGTACTTC.

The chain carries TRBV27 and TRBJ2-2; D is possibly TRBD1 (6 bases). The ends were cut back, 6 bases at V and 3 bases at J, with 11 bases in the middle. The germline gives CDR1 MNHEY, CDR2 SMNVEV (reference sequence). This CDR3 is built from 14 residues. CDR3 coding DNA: TGTGCCAGCAGGAGGGGACACGACACCGGGGAGCTGTTTTTT. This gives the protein CASRRGHDTGELFF.